These T cell receptor beta chains were read from a single sample in a study of shared clonotypes between healthy human individuals. Repertoires were generated with immunoSEQ multiplex PCR, while TCRdb's copy carries only in-frame clones and drops some. Of roughly 2.5 million clones listed, 90% to 95% are singletons. The source material was naive CD4+ T cells sorted from blood. These receptors all stem from a man aged 18 to 29 in good health. The CDR3 runs from the conserved cysteine through the conserved F or W. D genes are given only for firm matches. Not all rows give a size; the values are once, few, many and, for expanded clones, a class.

d_call: .; j_call: TRBJ2-7; clone_size: .; v_call: TRBV5-1; cdr3_aa: CASSSTPFGSSYEQYF; cdr3_nt: TGCGCCAGCAGCTCGACCCCTTTCGGAAGCTCCTACGAGCAGTACTTC
d_call: .; j_call: TRBJ2-1; clone_size: .; v_call: TRBV19; cdr3_aa: CASTERWEVNEQFF; cdr3_nt: TGTGCCAGTACTGAGCGGTGGGAGGTTAATGAGCAGTTCTTC
d_call: .; j_call: TRBJ2-5; clone_size: .; v_call: TRBV6-1; cdr3_aa: CASRTGQIRETQYF; cdr3_nt: TGTGCCAGCAGAACGGGACAAATAAGAGAGACCCAGTACTTC
d_call: TRBD1; j_call: TRBJ2-3; clone_size: .; v_call: TRBV6-1; cdr3_aa: CASSEGTGASTDTQYF; cdr3_nt: TGTGCCAGCAGTGAGGGGACAGGTGCTAGCACAGATACGCAGTATTTT
d_call: .; j_call: TRBJ2-2; clone_size: .; v_call: TRBV19; cdr3_aa: CASAPGPEAGELFF; cdr3_nt: TGTGCCAGCGCCCCGGGACCTGAGGCTGGGGAGCTGTTTTTT
d_call: .; j_call: TRBJ2-1; clone_size: .; v_call: TRBV2; cdr3_aa: CASSEDSGEQFF; cdr3_nt: TGTGCCAGCAGTGAAGATAGCGGTGAGCAGTTCTTC
d_call: .; j_call: TRBJ1-1; clone_size: .; v_call: TRBV7-2; cdr3_aa: CASSHPRALNTEAFF; cdr3_nt: TGTGCCAGCAGCCATCCGAGGGCCTTGAACACTGAAGCTTTCTTT
d_call: .; j_call: TRBJ2-3; clone_size: .; v_call: TRBV2; cdr3_aa: CASTGLGTDTQYF; cdr3_nt: TGTGCCAGCACCGGACTGGGCACAGATACGCAGTATTTT
d_call: .; j_call: TRBJ1-1; clone_size: .; v_call: TRBV14; cdr3_aa: CASSQDRPGGFGEAFF; cdr3_nt: TGTGCCAGCAGCCAAGACCGCCCAGGAGGTTTTGGGGAAGCTTTCTTT
d_call: TRBD2; j_call: TRBJ2-7; clone_size: once; v_call: TRBV2; cdr3_aa: CASIELAGGAYEQYF; cdr3_nt: TGTGCCAGCATTGAACTAGCGGGAGGGGCCTACGAGCAGTACTTC
d_call: .; j_call: TRBJ1-2; clone_size: .; v_call: TRBV2; cdr3_aa: CASSERQEGAYGYTF; cdr3_nt: TGTGCCAGCAGTGAGCGGCAGGAGGGAGCCTATGGCTACACCTTC
d_call: .; j_call: TRBJ1-2; clone_size: .; v_call: TRBV19; cdr3_aa: CASSRTWGAEDGYTF; cdr3_nt: TGTGCCAGTAGTCGGACATGGGGGGCGGAAGATGGCTACACCTTC
d_call: TRBD1; j_call: TRBJ1-4; clone_size: .; v_call: TRBV7-9; cdr3_aa: CASSLTGLYEKLFF; cdr3_nt: TGTGCCAGCAGCTTGACAGGGCTTTATGAAAAACTGTTTTTT
d_call: TRBD1; j_call: TRBJ1-2; clone_size: few; v_call: TRBV5-4; cdr3_aa: CASSFGSGTAYGYTF; cdr3_nt: TGTGCCAGCAGCTTTGGGTCCGGGACAGCCTATGGCTACACCTTC
d_call: TRBD1; j_call: TRBJ1-1; clone_size: .; v_call: TRBV5-1; cdr3_aa: CASSRDSMDTEAFF; cdr3_nt: TGCGCCAGCAGCAGGGACAGCATGGACACTGAAGCTTTCTTT
d_call: .; j_call: TRBJ2-5; clone_size: .; v_call: TRBV18; cdr3_aa: CASSPPRDGETQYF; cdr3_nt: TGTGCCAGCTCACCACCCCGGGATGGAGAGACCCAGTACTTC
d_call: TRBD1; j_call: TRBJ1-5; clone_size: .; v_call: TRBV5-8; cdr3_aa: CASSQRGLNQPQHF; cdr3_nt: TGTGCCAGCAGCCAGAGGGGGCTCAATCAGCCCCAGCATTTT
d_call: TRBD1; j_call: TRBJ1-4; clone_size: .; v_call: TRBV11-2; cdr3_aa: CASSETRQGGTEKLFF; cdr3_nt: TGTGCCAGCAGCGAAACCCGACAGGGGGGCACTGAAAAACTGTTTTTT
d_call: TRBD1; j_call: TRBJ2-1; clone_size: .; v_call: TRBV15; cdr3_aa: CATSTQGQGIVNEQFF; cdr3_nt: TGTGCCACCAGCACCCAGGGACAGGGGATCGTCAATGAGCAGTTCTTC
d_call: .; j_call: TRBJ2-5; clone_size: .; v_call: TRBV5-4; cdr3_aa: CASSSDLQETQYF; cdr3_nt: TGTGCCAGCAGCTCGGACTTGCAAGAGACCCAGTACTTC
d_call: TRBD1; j_call: TRBJ2-7; clone_size: once; v_call: TRBV5-1; cdr3_aa: CASSFDRGREQYF; cdr3_nt: TGCGCCAGCAGCTTCGACAGGGGTCGCGAGCAGTACTTC
d_call: .; j_call: TRBJ2-7; clone_size: .; v_call: TRBV25-1; cdr3_aa: CASSGWTPDSYEQYF; cdr3_nt: TGTGCCAGCAGTGGGTGGACGCCCGATTCCTACGAGCAGTACTTC
d_call: .; j_call: TRBJ2-7; clone_size: .; v_call: TRBV23-1; cdr3_aa: CASPRPSGPSYEQYF; cdr3_nt: TGCGCCAGTCCCCGGCCGTCGGGACCCTCCTACGAGCAGTACTTC
d_call: .; j_call: TRBJ2-5; clone_size: .; v_call: TRBV28; cdr3_aa: CASSRLVEGKTQYF; cdr3_nt: TGTGCCAGCAGTAGACTAGTTGAAGGGAAGACCCAGTACTTC
d_call: .; j_call: TRBJ1-1; clone_size: .; v_call: TRBV2; cdr3_aa: CASSATPQKVEAFF; cdr3_nt: TGTGCCAGCAGCGCAACTCCTCAGAAGGTGGAAGCTTTCTTT
d_call: TRBD1; j_call: TRBJ2-1; clone_size: once; v_call: TRBV10-3; cdr3_aa: CATGTGINEQFF; cdr3_nt: TGTGCCACCGGGACAGGGATCAATGAGCAGTTCTTC
d_call: .; j_call: TRBJ2-3; clone_size: .; v_call: TRBV2; cdr3_aa: CASSDNRVDTQYF; cdr3_nt: TGTGCCAGCAGTGATAACAGGGTCGATACGCAGTATTTT
d_call: TRBD2; j_call: TRBJ2-5; clone_size: .; v_call: TRBV10-3; cdr3_aa: CAVASSGGSQETQYF; cdr3_nt: TGTGCCGTAGCCTCTAGCGGGGGGTCCCAAGAGACCCAGTACTTC
d_call: TRBD2; j_call: TRBJ2-2; clone_size: .; v_call: TRBV10-3; cdr3_aa: CAISLTSGGTNTGELFF; cdr3_nt: TGTGCCATCAGTTTGACTAGCGGGGGGACGAACACCGGGGAGCTGTTTTTT
d_call: TRBD2; j_call: TRBJ2-7; clone_size: .; v_call: TRBV6-6; cdr3_aa: CASSSGGGRGEQYF; cdr3_nt: TGTGCCAGCAGTTCTGGCGGGGGACGAGGCGAGCAGTACTTC
d_call: .; j_call: TRBJ1-2; clone_size: .; v_call: TRBV25-1; cdr3_aa: CASSESGFHYGYTF; cdr3_nt: TGTGCCAGCAGTGAAAGTGGATTTCACTATGGCTACACCTTC
d_call: .; j_call: TRBJ1-2; clone_size: once; v_call: TRBV28; cdr3_aa: CASSYGGQGYGYTF; cdr3_nt: TGTGCCAGCAGTTATGGGGGCCAGGGCTATGGCTACACCTTC
d_call: .; j_call: TRBJ1-1; clone_size: few; v_call: TRBV2; cdr3_aa: CATRGRVTEAFF; cdr3_nt: TGTGCCACCCGAGGACGGGTTACTGAAGCTTTCTTT
d_call: .; j_call: TRBJ1-1; clone_size: .; v_call: TRBV6-1; cdr3_aa: CAAEEFEAFF; cdr3_nt: TGTGCCGCGGAGGAGTTTGAAGCTTTCTTT
d_call: .; j_call: TRBJ2-7; clone_size: .; v_call: TRBV21-1; cdr3_aa: CASSRPPKVDRTGRSSYEQYF; cdr3_nt: TGTGCCAGCAGCCGTCCCCCTAAAGTTGACCGGACAGGAAGGAGCTCCTACGAGCAGTACTTC
d_call: .; j_call: TRBJ1-5; clone_size: few; v_call: TRBV19; cdr3_aa: CASSIGRGGSQPQHF; cdr3_nt: TGTGCCAGTAGTATCGGCAGGGGAGGATCCCAGCCCCAGCATTTT
d_call: .; j_call: TRBJ1-2; clone_size: .; v_call: TRBV6-6; cdr3_aa: CASSGQKVSLNYGYTF; cdr3_nt: TGTGCCAGCTCTGGACAGAAAGTTTCTCTTAACTATGGCTACACCTTC
d_call: TRBD1; j_call: TRBJ1-4; clone_size: .; v_call: TRBV14; cdr3_aa: CASSQELTGGYPTNEKLFF; cdr3_nt: TGTGCCAGCAGCCAAGAATTGACAGGGGGCTATCCAACTAATGAAAAACTGTTTTTT
d_call: .; j_call: TRBJ2-2; clone_size: .; v_call: TRBV6-6; cdr3_aa: CASSYAAAQGLFF; cdr3_nt: TGTGCCAGCAGTTACGCGGCAGCCCAAGGGCTGTTTTTT
d_call: .; j_call: TRBJ1-5; clone_size: few; v_call: TRBV30; cdr3_aa: CAFSGGNLYQPQHF; cdr3_nt: TGTGCCTTTTCTGGGGGAAACCTTTATCAGCCCCAGCATTTT
d_call: .; j_call: TRBJ2-7; clone_size: .; v_call: TRBV21-1; cdr3_aa: CASSNPQLAGSYEQYF; cdr3_nt: TGTGCCAGCAGCAATCCCCAACTAGCGGGCTCCTACGAGCAGTACTTC
d_call: TRBD2; j_call: TRBJ2-7; clone_size: .; v_call: TRBV27; cdr3_aa: CASSSGAGGPINEQYF; cdr3_nt: TGTGCCAGCAGTTCAGGAGCGGGAGGGCCTATCAACGAGCAGTACTTC
d_call: .; j_call: TRBJ1-3; clone_size: .; v_call: TRBV18; cdr3_aa: CASSLLRLQGQSSGNTIYF; cdr3_nt: TGTGCCAGCTCACTATTGAGGCTTCAGGGCCAGAGCTCTGGAAACACCATATATTTT
d_call: .; j_call: TRBJ2-6; clone_size: .; v_call: TRBV4-1; cdr3_aa: CASSQGQSGANVLTF; cdr3_nt: TGCGCCAGCAGCCAAGGCCAATCTGGGGCCAACGTCCTGACTTTC
d_call: .; j_call: TRBJ2-1; clone_size: .; v_call: TRBV4-1; cdr3_aa: CASSQAPRDNEQFF; cdr3_nt: TGCGCCAGCAGCCAAGCTCCTAGGGACAATGAGCAGTTCTTC
d_call: TRBD1; j_call: TRBJ2-7; clone_size: .; v_call: TRBV7-8; cdr3_aa: CASSVDAGGNYEQYF; cdr3_nt: TGTGCCAGCAGCGTCGACGCAGGGGGTAACTACGAGCAGTACTTC
d_call: .; j_call: TRBJ2-7; clone_size: .; v_call: TRBV5-1; cdr3_aa: CASSFARGDGEQYF; cdr3_nt: TGCGCCAGCAGCTTTGCCAGGGGAGATGGCGAGCAGTACTTC
d_call: TRBD1; j_call: TRBJ2-3; clone_size: .; v_call: TRBV7-9; cdr3_aa: CASSLAPGQFLGTDTQYF; cdr3_nt: TGTGCCAGCAGCTTAGCCCCGGGACAGTTTCTTGGCACAGATACGCAGTATTTT
d_call: TRBD1; j_call: TRBJ2-5; clone_size: .; v_call: TRBV7-9; cdr3_aa: CASSRGQGVEETQYF; cdr3_nt: TGTGCCAGCAGCCGGGGACAGGGGGTTGAAGAGACCCAGTACTTC
d_call: .; j_call: TRBJ2-7; clone_size: .; v_call: TRBV6-5; cdr3_aa: CASSTHTEQYF; cdr3_nt: TGTGCCAGCAGCACCCATACAGAGCAGTACTTC
d_call: .; j_call: TRBJ2-3; clone_size: .; v_call: TRBV14; cdr3_aa: CASSHGQFTDTQYF; cdr3_nt: TGTGCCAGCAGCCACGGACAGTTCACAGATACGCAGTATTTT
d_call: .; j_call: TRBJ1-6; clone_size: .; v_call: TRBV18; cdr3_aa: CASSPGNNSPLHF; cdr3_nt: TGTGCCAGCTCACCAGGGAACAATTCACCCCTCCACTTT
d_call: .; j_call: TRBJ1-2; clone_size: .; v_call: TRBV30; cdr3_aa: CAWSLTRRNFDGYTF; cdr3_nt: TGTGCCTGGAGCTTAACTCGGAGGAATTTTGATGGCTACACCTTC
d_call: .; j_call: TRBJ2-7; clone_size: .; v_call: TRBV5-1; cdr3_aa: CASSLFAGVTYEQYF; cdr3_nt: TGCGCCAGCAGCTTGTTTGCAGGGGTAACCTACGAGCAGTACTTC
d_call: .; j_call: TRBJ1-1; clone_size: .; v_call: TRBV6-5; cdr3_aa: CASSYRRGTEAFF; cdr3_nt: TGTGCCAGCAGTTACCGCAGAGGAACTGAAGCTTTCTTT